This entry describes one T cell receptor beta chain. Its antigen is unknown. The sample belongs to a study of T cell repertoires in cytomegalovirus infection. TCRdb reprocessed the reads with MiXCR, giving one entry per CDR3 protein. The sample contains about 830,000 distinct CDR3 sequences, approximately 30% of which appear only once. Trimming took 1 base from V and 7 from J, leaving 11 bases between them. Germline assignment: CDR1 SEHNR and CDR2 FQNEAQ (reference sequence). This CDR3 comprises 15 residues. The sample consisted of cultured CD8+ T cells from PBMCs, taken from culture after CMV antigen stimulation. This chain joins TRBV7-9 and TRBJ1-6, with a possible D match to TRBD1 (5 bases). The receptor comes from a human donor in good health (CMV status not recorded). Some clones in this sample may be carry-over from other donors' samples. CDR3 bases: TGTGCCAGCAGCTTAGTAGGGGCAGGGAATTCACCCCTCCACTTT. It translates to CASSLVGAGNSPLHF.